This T cell receptor (beta chain) stems from a study of Ad26.COV2.S vaccination and SARS-CoV-2 variants. In the study overall: Donor got 5x10^10 or 1x10^11 viral particles of Ad26.COV2.S.

Documented treatment: roughly 20 received Ad26.COV2.S at low or high dose, single or two shots; about 5 received placebo; per-sample allocation not given. All samples were drawn on day 63, counting from the first vaccine or placebo injection. Based in Boston, the donor was an adult of 18-55 years. General study points: Placebo recipients showed lower spike-specific TCR breadth than vaccinees. Spike-specific responses of CD8+ and CD4+ T cells were reported to display substantial breadth after vaccination.

Profiling relied on immunoSEQ multiplex PCR, and the TCRdb table lists in-frame clones only, not all of them. The sample lists 300,000 to 350,000 clones, about 86% seen once, with 9.5% to 12% in the top ten. This clone was found a few times. No antigen is known for it. This CDR3 has 15 residues. Germline V gene sequence: CDR1 MNHEY, CDR2 SVGEGT. V lost 5 bases and J lost 4; bases outside the gene matches: 6. Material: peripheral blood, obtained in a trial of Ad26.COV2.S vaccine versus placebo. The chain joins TRBV6-2 or TRBV6-3 to TRBJ2-2, with 8 bases fitting TRBD2. The receptor's source is a person aged 18-65 years who received the Ad26.COV2.S COVID-19 vaccine or a placebo. This CDR3 is CASSTPGTSTGELFF. In DNA, the CDR3 is TGTGCCAGCAGTACCCCCGGGACTAGCACCGGGGAGCTGTTTTTT.